This T cell receptor beta chain was sequenced in a study of blood T cell repertoires in COVID-19. Per the authors' pipeline: Nucleated cell counts were estimated from reference gene primer amplification. Produced via immunoSEQ multiplex PCR; TCRdb's table is partial and in-frame only. That table is the source of V, J and clone size, and D and trimming were worked out from the DNA. Here the sample spans some 320,000 clones, 70% to 90% being singletons. There are 16 residues in the CDR3. Germline V gives CDR1 KGHSY, CDR2 FQNENV. Germline trimming cut 3 bases from V and 5 bases from J; bases unmatched to any gene: 11.

This receptor was identified in a woman aged 25 to 39 who had recovered from COVID-19. The source material was PBMCs or T cells enriched from blood (not recorded which). The chain couples TRBV16 to TRBJ1-2; 8 bases agree with TRBD1. The CDR3: CASSHTRDRSRYGYTF. The CDR3 nucleotides are TGTGCCAGCAGCCACACCCGGGACAGGAGTAGATATGGCTACACCTTC.